This T cell receptor beta chain was found in a study of CD8 T cells in Susac syndrome. Overall study: Sequenced Susac syndrome patients included roughly six with active disease and eight or nine who were in remission. Blood was drawn from patients with Susac syndrome. At that point, they were therapy-naive, on corticosteroids, or on intravenous immunoglobulin alone.

Overall study findings and caveats: When the CD4+ T cell repertoires of patients with Susac syndrome were examined, they did not show any clonal expansion.

RNA in amounts of about 0.5 to 1 ug was reverse transcribed with random hexamers. TCRdb re-called the immunoSEQ multiplex PCR reads through MiXCR, storing one row per CDR3 protein. The sample includes 150,000 to 200,000 distinct CDR3 sequences, approximately 94% of them seen just once. The CDR3 is made up of 13 amino acids. Between the trimmed V and J ends, which lost 1 base and 1 base, there was a span of 4 bases. CDR1 and CDR2 (germline): LGHDT, YNNKEL (reference sequence). This clonotype showed up just a few times. As yet, its antigen is unknown. The clonotype was recovered from a human donor with Susac syndrome. The source material was CD4+ T cells from PBMCs. This sequence joins TRBV3-1 and TRBJ1-1, with D hard to call. The CDR3 sequence: CASSQGANTEAFF. CDR3 bases: TGTGCCAGCAGCCAAGGGGCGAACACTGAAGCTTTCTTT. Combining the CDR3 with reference TRBV3-1 and TRBJ1-1 gives the whole variable domain DTAVSQTPKYLVTQMGNDKSIKCEQNLGHDTMYWYKQDSKKFLKIMFSYNNKELIINETVPNRFSPKSPDKAHLNLHINSLELGDSAVYFCASSQGANTEAFFGQGTRLTVV.